The present TCR beta chain was sequenced within a study of Ad26.COV2.S vaccination and SARS-CoV-2 variants. Study-level findings and limits: Measurement of non-spike TCR breadth gave similar results in vaccine and placebo recipients. While placebo recipients had lower spike-specific TCR breadth, vaccine recipients had more.

TCRdb's table, derived via immunoSEQ multiplex PCR, lists solely in-frame clones and lacks some. This sample carries roughly 140,000 clones, roughly 85% of them seen once, and the ten largest clones take 4% to 6%. This CDR3 region has 14 residues. V was pared by 5 bases and J by 3 bases, with 6 bases of the junction left unmatched. Per germline, CDR1 SEHNR and CDR2 FQNEAQ (reference sequence). This clone has just one count. Its antigen is not identified. The chain is built from TRBV7-9 and TRBJ1-1; 7 nucleotides align to TRBD1. The sequencing here drew on peripheral blood, taken after recovery from COVID-19. This TCR came from a human donor who had recovered from COVID-19. In DNA, the CDR3 is TGTGCCAGCAGCGCGAGGGGGCAGGACACTGAAGCTTTCTTT. It translates to CASSARGQDTEAFF. The full variable domain, rest sourced from reference TRBV7-9 and TRBJ1-1, is DTGVSQNPRHKITKRGQNVTFRCDPISEHNRLYWYRQTLGQGPEFLTYFQNEAQLEKSRLLSDRFSAERPKGSFSTLEIQRTEQGDSAMYLCASSARGQDTEAFFGQGTRLTVV.